This TCR beta chain was obtained from a study of T-cell reconstitution after alpha-beta-depleted transplantation in children. CDR1 and CDR2 (germline): MGHDK, SYGVNS. The CDR3 runs to 19 residues. After removal of 4 bases from V and 3 bases from J, the junction contained 21 bases not matched to a gene. Preparation of the TCRbeta library was carried out with unique molecular identifiers. TCRdb re-derived calls from the PCR reads in MiXCR, one entry per CDR3 protein. The profile shows about 500,000 distinct CDR3 sequences, over 25% of them singletons. This clonotype was seen a handful of times. This sequence was found in a human donor who donated a stem cell graft to a child with aplastic anemia. The sequences come from PBMCs from the stem cell graft donor, collected from the stem cell graft. V and J are TRBV25-1 and TRBJ2-7; the match to TRBD1 covers 7 bases. The CDR3 coding sequence is TGTGCCAGCAGTGGACGCGCCAAAAGACAGGGACGATCTAACTACGAGCAGTACGTC. This translates into CASSGRAKRQGRSNYEQYV.